These 9 T cell receptor beta chains were all obtained from the same sample, sequenced in a study of cytomegalovirus exposure and HLA in healthy donors. PCR involved 60 Vbeta and 13 Jbeta primers. Only in-frame clones appear in the TCRdb table, and some are missing; sequencing was by immunoSEQ multiplex PCR. The profile shows 95,000 to 150,000 clones, roughly 80% of them singletons. The specimen sequenced was PBMCs. These receptors all come from a woman between 25 and 40 years old in good health and CMV-seropositive.

The J gene is TRBJ2-1, the V gene TRBV4-3; a possible D gene is TRBD1 (5 bases). The CDR3 spans 18 residues. The V end lost 0 bases, the J end lost 0 bases, and 15 bases lay between the germline ends. Germline CDR1 and CDR2: LGHNA and YSLEER. The CDR3 DNA reads TGCGCCAGCAGCCAAGATCGGGCAGGGATGAGCTCCTACAATGAGCAGTTCTTC. Residues: CASSQDRAGMSSYNEQFF.

The chain is built from TRBV10-3 and TRBJ2-1; possibly TRBD1 for D (5 bases). The CDR3 covers 14 residues. Germline V lookup: CDR1 ENHRY, CDR2 SYGVKD. With 2 bases removed from V and 2 bases from J, the gap between germline ends came to 7 bases. For the CDR3, the DNA is TGTGCCATCAGTGAGAGGGGAACCTACAATGAGCAGTTCTTC. This encodes CAISERGTYNEQFF.

The chain has TRBV7-3 and TRBJ2-3, with TRBD2 matching 8 bases. Per germline, CDR1 SGHTA and CDR2 FQGTGA. V trimming: 6 bases; J trimming: 4 bases; junction bases outside the gene matches: 12. The CDR3 covers 16 residues. The DNA for the CDR3 is TGTGCCAGCAGTCAATCTCCGGGACTAGGACCAGATACGCAGTATTTT. This codes for CASSQSPGLGPDTQYF. Complete variable domain (other parts from reference TRBV7-3 and TRBJ2-3): GAGVSQTPSNKVTEKGKYVELRCDPISGHTALYWYRQSLGQGPEFLIYFQGTGAADDSGLPNDRFFAVRPEGSVSTLKIQRTERGDSAVYLCASSQSPGLGPDTQYFGPGTRLTVL.

This clone was counted only a few times. This chain connects TRBV27 to TRBJ2-6; D perhaps matches TRBD1 (6 bases). This CDR3 has 17 amino acids. CDR1 MNHEY and CDR2 SMNVEV come from the germline V gene (reference sequence). V shed 1 base and J shed 7 bases, with 17 bases lying between them. The CDR3 nucleotides are TGTGCCAGCAGTTTATTACAGGGTAATTCGGGCGCCAACGTCCTGACTTTC. Protein: CASSLLQGNSGANVLTF.

The chain carries TRBV6-5 and TRBJ1-6; D is ambiguous. The germline gives CDR1 MNHEY, CDR2 SVGAGI. Trimming cost V 0 bases and J 4 bases, with 7 bases left between them. CDR3 length equals 15 residues. Written as DNA, the CDR3 is TGTGCCAGCAGTTACTCAGGGAGGTATAATTCACCCCTCCACTTT. Translated: CASSYSGRYNSPLHF.

The chain couples TRBV7-2 to TRBJ2-2; 9 bases fit TRBD2. V dropped 10 bases and J dropped 7; count of bases not matched to a gene: 13. The germline gives CDR1 SGHTA, CDR2 FQGNSA. The CDR3 loop spans 15 amino acids. The CDR3 region has the DNA TGTGCCACCCTTACTAGTAGCGGGGGCATCGGGGAGCTGTTTTTT. Residues: CATLTSSGGIGELFF.

The chain carries TRBV12-5 and TRBJ1-5; the D is unclear. Trimming shortened V by 5 bases and J by 5 bases, and 13 bases separated the two germline ends. Germline V CDR1 and CDR2: LGHNT, FRNRAP. This CDR3 is 14 amino acids long. CDR3 sequence reads: CASGPMGSYQPQHF. CDR3 coding DNA: TGTGCTAGTGGTCCCATGGGCTCATATCAGCCCCAGCATTTT.

The chain employs TRBV27 and TRBJ2-5, with D possibly TRBD1 on 6 matching bases. The CDR3 extends over 16 amino acids. V was cut by 2 bases and J by 4 bases, with 17 bases left in between. From germline, CDR1 is MNHEY and CDR2 SMNVEV (reference sequence). CDR3 region: CASSLGGPLERETQYF. In DNA, the CDR3 is TGTGCCAGCAGTTTAGGGGGCCCTTTAGAACGAGAGACCCAGTACTTC.

This chain uses TRBV30 with TRBJ2-7; 10 bases map to TRBD1. Germline V gives CDR1 GTSNPN, CDR2 SVGIG (reference sequence). With 5 bases clipped from V and 7 bases from J, the junction kept 11 bases outside the gene matches. This CDR3 region has 14 residues. CDR3 amino acids: CAWDRGPRVREQYF. The CDR3 nucleotides read TGTGCCTGGGACAGGGGGCCTCGGGTACGGGAGCAGTACTTC.